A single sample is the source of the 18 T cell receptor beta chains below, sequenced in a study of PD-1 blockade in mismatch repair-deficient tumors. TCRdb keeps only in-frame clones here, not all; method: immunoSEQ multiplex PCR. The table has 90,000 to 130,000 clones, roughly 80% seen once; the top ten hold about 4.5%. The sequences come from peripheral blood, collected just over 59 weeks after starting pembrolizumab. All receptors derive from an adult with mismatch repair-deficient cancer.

Here the CDR3 DNA reads TGTGCCAGCAGGAGCGGGACTAGCGGTTCAGATACGCAGTATTTT. Residues: CASRSGTSGSDTQYF. The chain has TRBV6-1 and TRBJ2-3; TRBD2 matches 11 bases. Per the germline V gene, CDR1 is MNHNS and CDR2 is SASEGT. Trimming cost V 6 bases and J 4 bases; bases outside gene matches: 6. CDR3 length equals 15 residues.

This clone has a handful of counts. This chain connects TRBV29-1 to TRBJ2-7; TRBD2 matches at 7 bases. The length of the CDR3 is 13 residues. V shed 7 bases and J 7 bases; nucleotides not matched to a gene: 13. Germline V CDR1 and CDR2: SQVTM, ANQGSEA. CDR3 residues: CSAGSAGAGEQYF. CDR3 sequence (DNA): TGCAGCGCGGGTTCGGCGGGAGCTGGTGAGCAGTACTTC.

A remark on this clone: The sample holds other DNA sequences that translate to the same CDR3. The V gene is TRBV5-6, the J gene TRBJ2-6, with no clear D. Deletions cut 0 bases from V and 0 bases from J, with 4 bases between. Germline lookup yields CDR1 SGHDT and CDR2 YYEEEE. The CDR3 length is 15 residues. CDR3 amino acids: CASSLEGSGANVLTF. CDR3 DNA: TGTGCCAGCAGCTTGGAGGGCTCTGGGGCCAACGTCCTGACTTTC.

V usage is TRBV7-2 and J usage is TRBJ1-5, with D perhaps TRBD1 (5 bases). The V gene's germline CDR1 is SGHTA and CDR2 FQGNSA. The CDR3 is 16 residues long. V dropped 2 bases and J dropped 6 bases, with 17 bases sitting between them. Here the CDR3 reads CASSLSQGGVSQPQHF. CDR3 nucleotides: TGTGCCAGCAGCTTATCTCAAGGAGGGGTTAGTCAGCCCCAGCATTTT.

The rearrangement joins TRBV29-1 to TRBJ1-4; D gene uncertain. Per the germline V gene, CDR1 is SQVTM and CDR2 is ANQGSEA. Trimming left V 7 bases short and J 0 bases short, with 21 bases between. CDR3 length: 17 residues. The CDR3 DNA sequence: TGCAGCGCCCAGACGACAAGAGAAATTGCAACTAATGAAAAACTGTTTTTT. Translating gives CSAQTTREIATNEKLFF.

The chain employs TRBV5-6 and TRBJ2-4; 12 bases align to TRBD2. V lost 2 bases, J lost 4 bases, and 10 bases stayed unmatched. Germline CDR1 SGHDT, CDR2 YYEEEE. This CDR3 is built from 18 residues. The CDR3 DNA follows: TGTGCCAGCAGCTTCGGGTCCGGGACTAGCGGGCTAAAAAACATTCAGTACTTC. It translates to CASSFGSGTSGLKNIQYF.

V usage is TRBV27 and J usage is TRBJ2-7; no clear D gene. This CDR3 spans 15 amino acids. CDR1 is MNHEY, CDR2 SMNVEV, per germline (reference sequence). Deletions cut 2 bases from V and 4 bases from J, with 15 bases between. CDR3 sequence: CASSLVAASGYEQYF. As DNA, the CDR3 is TGTGCCAGCAGTTTAGTGGCAGCCTCTGGGTACGAGCAGTACTTC.

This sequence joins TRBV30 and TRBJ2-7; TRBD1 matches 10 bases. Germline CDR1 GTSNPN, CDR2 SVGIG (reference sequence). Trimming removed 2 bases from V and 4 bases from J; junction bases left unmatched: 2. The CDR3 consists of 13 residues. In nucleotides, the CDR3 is TGTGCCTGGAGTCCGGGACAGGGGTACGAGCAGTACTTC. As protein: CAWSPGQGYEQYF.

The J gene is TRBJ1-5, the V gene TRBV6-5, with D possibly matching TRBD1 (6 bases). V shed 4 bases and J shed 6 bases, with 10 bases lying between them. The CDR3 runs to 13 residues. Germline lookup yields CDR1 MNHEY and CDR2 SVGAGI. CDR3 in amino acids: CASSSDRTQPQHF. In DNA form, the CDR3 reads TGTGCCAGCAGTTCCGACAGGACTCAGCCCCAGCATTTT.

In DNA, the CDR3 is TGTGCCAGCAGCTTAGAAACGTATCTTAAGGGACAGGGCGCCTACGAGCAGTACTTC. Protein: CASSLETYLKGQGAYEQYF. This chain connects TRBV11-3 to TRBJ2-7, with TRBD1 matching over 9 bases. The V gene end was trimmed by 0 bases and the J gene end by 2 bases; junction bases not matched to a gene: 14. This CDR3 comprises 19 residues. The germline V gene has CDR1 SGHNT and CDR2 YENEEA.

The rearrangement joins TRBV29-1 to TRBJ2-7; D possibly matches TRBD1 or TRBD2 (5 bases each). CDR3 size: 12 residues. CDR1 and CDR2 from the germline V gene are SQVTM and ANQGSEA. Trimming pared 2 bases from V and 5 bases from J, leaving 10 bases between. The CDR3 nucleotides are TGCAGCGTTGAACAGGGTAGCGACGAGCAGTACTTC. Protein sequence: CSVEQGSDEQYF.

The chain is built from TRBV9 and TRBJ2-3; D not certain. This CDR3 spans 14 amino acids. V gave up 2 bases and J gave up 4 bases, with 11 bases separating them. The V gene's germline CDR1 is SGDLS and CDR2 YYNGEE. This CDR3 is CASSVHPLADTQYF. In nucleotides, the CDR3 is TGTGCCAGCAGCGTGCACCCCCTGGCAGATACGCAGTATTTT.

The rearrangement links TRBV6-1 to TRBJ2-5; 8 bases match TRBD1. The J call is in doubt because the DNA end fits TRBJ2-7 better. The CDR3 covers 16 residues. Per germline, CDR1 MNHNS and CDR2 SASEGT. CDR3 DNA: TGTGCCAGCAGTGAATATTACGGACAGGGCTACTACGAGCAGTACTTC. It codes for CASSEYYGQGYYEQYF.

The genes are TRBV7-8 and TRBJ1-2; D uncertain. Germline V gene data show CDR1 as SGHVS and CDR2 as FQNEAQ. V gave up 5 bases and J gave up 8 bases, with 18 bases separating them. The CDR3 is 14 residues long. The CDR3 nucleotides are TGTGCCAGCAGCCACCGGTTCCCGGACGCCGGCTACACCTTC. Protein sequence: CASSHRFPDAGYTF. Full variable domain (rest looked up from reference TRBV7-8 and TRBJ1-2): GAGVSQSPRYKVAKRGQDVALRCDPISGHVSLFWYQQALGQGPEFLTYFQNEAQLDKSGLPSDRFFAERPEGSVSTLKIQRTQQEDSAVYLCASSHRFPDAGYTFGSGTRLTVV.

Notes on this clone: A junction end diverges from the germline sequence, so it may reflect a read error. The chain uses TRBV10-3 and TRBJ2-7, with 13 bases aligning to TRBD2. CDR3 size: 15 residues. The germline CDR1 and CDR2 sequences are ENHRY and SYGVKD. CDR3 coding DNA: TGTGCCATCAGTGGGACTAGCGGGAGCTCCCACGAGCAGTACTTC. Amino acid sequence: CAISGTSGSSHEQYF.

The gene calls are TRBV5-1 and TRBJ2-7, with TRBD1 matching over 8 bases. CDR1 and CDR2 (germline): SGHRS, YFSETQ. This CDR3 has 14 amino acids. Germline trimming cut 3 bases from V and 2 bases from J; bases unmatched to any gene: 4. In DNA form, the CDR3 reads TGCGCCAGCAGCTCCCAGGGGGCCCCCTACGAGCAGTACTTC. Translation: CASSSQGAPYEQYF.

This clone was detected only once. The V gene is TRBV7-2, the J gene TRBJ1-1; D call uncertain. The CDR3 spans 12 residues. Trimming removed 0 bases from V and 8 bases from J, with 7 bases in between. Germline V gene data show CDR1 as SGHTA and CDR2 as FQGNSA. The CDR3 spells CASSLAVGEAFF. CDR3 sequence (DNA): TGTGCCAGCAGCTTAGCTGTAGGGGAAGCTTTCTTT.

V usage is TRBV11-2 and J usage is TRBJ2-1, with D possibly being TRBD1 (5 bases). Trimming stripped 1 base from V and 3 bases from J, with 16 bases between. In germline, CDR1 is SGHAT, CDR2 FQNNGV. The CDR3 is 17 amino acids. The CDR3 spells CASSLGTGDYFYNEQFF. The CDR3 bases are TGTGCCAGCAGCTTAGGTACAGGTGATTATTTCTACAATGAGCAGTTCTTC.